This entry lists 8 T cell receptor beta chains sequenced from one sample in a study of shared clonotypes between healthy human individuals. Measured with immunoSEQ multiplex PCR; TCRdb has only the in-frame clones, and not every one. The sample yields about 340,000 clones, 70% to 75% seen once. The sample consisted of memory CD4+ T cells sorted from blood. As to subset: CD45RA-negative fraction. Every receptor here comes from a man aged 25 to 40 in good health.

The chain has TRBV14 and TRBJ2-7; 8 bases are a match to TRBD1. The ends lost 0 bases at V and 5 bases at J; junction bases unmatched: 6. Germline V CDR1 and CDR2: SGHDN, FVKESK. This CDR3 has 15 residues. The CDR3 nucleotides read TGTGCCAGCAGCCAAGATTGGACAGGGCAAAACGAGCAGTACTTC. The encoded protein is CASSQDWTGQNEQYF.

The chain joins TRBV19 to TRBJ2-1; TRBD2 agrees at 10 bases. With 5 bases clipped from V and 3 bases from J, the junction kept 10 bases outside the gene matches. The germline V gene has CDR1 LNHDA and CDR2 SQIVND (reference sequence). CDR3 size: 17 residues. The CDR3 DNA sequence: TGTGCCAGTAGTGAAAGAGGTAGCGGGAGGAACTACAATGAGCAGTTCTTC. Translation: CASSERGSGRNYNEQFF. Based on the CDR3 plus reference TRBV19 and TRBJ2-1, the full variable domain is DGGITQSPKYLFRKEGQNVTLSCEQNLNHDAMYWYRQDPGQGLRLIYYSQIVNDFQKGDIAEGYSVSREKKESFPLTVTSAQKNPTAFYLCASSERGSGRNYNEQFFGPGTRLTVL.

The table lists this clone with a count of one. This chain joins TRBV9 and TRBJ2-3; 11 positions agree with TRBD2. Germline V CDR1 and CDR2: SGDLS, YYNGEE. Trimming took 4 bases from V and 4 from J; bases not matched to a gene: 11. The CDR3 extends over 17 amino acids. The CDR3 loop reads CASSPPQLAGVSDTQYF. The CDR3 region has the DNA TGTGCCAGCAGCCCCCCTCAACTAGCGGGAGTGTCAGATACGCAGTATTTT.

This clone was counted only a few times. The chain couples TRBV2 to TRBJ2-5, with a tentative D call TRBD2 (5 bases). The CDR3 consists of 16 residues. Germline CDR1 SNHLY, CDR2 FYNNEI. The V end lost 1 base, the J end lost 1 base, and 13 bases lay between the germline ends. CDR3 amino acids: CASSEGGLGPQETQYF. The CDR3 DNA reads TGTGCCAGCAGTGAAGGAGGACTCGGACCCCAAGAGACCCAGTACTTC.

This clone occurred once. The chain has TRBV6-6 and TRBJ2-1, with a possible D match to TRBD1 (5 bases). Germline V gene data show CDR1 as MNHNY and CDR2 as SVGAGI (reference sequence). This CDR3 spans 13 amino acids. V dropped 7 bases and J dropped 4 bases, with 11 bases sitting between them. CDR3 residues: CASTLRQYNEQFF. CDR3 coding DNA: TGTGCCAGCACCCTGCGACAGTACAATGAGCAGTTCTTC.

The chain recombines TRBV27 with TRBJ2-2; 8 bases are shared with TRBD2. This CDR3 has 15 residues. V was pared by 8 bases and J by 6 bases, with 11 bases of the junction left unmatched. Per the germline V gene, CDR1 is MNHEY and CDR2 is SMNVEV (reference sequence). DNA of the CDR3: TGTGCCAGCCGGAGTAGCGGGATCGTCGCCGGGGAGCTGTTTTTT. Its translation is CASRSSGIVAGELFF.

This clone was counted between two and nine times. The chain employs TRBV7-2 and TRBJ2-2, with unresolved D. The CDR3 has 14 residues. Germline V gene lookup returns CDR1 SGHTA and CDR2 FQGNSA. The germline V and J ends were trimmed by 8 bases and 1 base, with 11 bases remaining between them. The CDR3 DNA reads TGTGCCAGCGGACCTCAATTGAACACCGGGGAGCTGTTTTTT. Its protein is CASGPQLNTGELFF.

The chain employs TRBV10-1 and TRBJ2-1, with TRBD2 matching 10 bases. The CDR3 extends over 16 amino acids. Germline CDR1 and CDR2: WNHNN and SYGVQD (reference sequence). The ends lost 0 bases at V and 7 bases at J; junction bases unmatched: 6. In DNA, the CDR3 is TGCGCCAGCAGTGAGTCGTGGGCTAGCGGGAGTAATGAGCAGTTCTTC. This encodes CASSESWASGSNEQFF.